This T cell receptor beta chain was profiled in a study of T cell repertoires in cytomegalovirus infection. Study at large: Both CMV infection and a matching HLA type were indicated by public TCR beta signatures. Study outcomes and limitations: What dominated the ex vivo response were HLA-C-restricted CMV-specific TCR beta clonotypes.

TCRdb re-called the reads through MiXCR, storing one row per CDR3 protein. Among some 180,000 distinct CDR3 sequences listed, 9.5% were seen once. This clonotype was counted a few times. Its antigen remains unidentified. Sequencing was carried out using PBMCs. The source is a human donor in good health (CMV status not recorded). Some clones in this sample may be carry-over from other donors' samples.

The CDR3 nucleotides are TGTGCCAGCAGCCGGGGGGGGGGGACAGGGACCTACGAGCAGTACTTC. Its protein is CASSRGGGTGTYEQYF. The chain joins TRBV7-2 to TRBJ2-7; D might be TRBD1 (9 bases). This CDR3 is built from 16 residues. Germline CDR1 is SGHTA and CDR2 is FQGNSA. The V end was cut by 5 bases, the J end by 2 bases, with 19 bases between. The variable domain in full, with the rest retrieved from reference TRBV7-2 and TRBJ2-7, is GAGVSQSPSNKVTEKGKDVELRCDPISGHTALYWYRQSLGQGLEFLIYFQGNSAPDKSGLPSDRFSAERTGGSVSTLTIQRTQQEDSAVYLCASSRGGGTGTYEQYFGPGTRLTVT.